The 2 T cell receptor beta chains reported below all come from one sample, sequenced in a study of cytomegalovirus exposure and HLA in healthy donors. The primer mix had 60 Vbeta and 13 Jbeta primers. Clones were sequenced by immunoSEQ multiplex PCR, and TCRdb holds only the in-frame ones, with some missing. The data contain 130,000 or so clones, around 72% of them singletons. The sample was PBMCs. The receptors were sampled from a woman younger than 30 in good health and CMV-seronegative.

The V gene is TRBV27, the J gene TRBJ2-1; 10 bases line up with TRBD2. The CDR3 runs 16 residues. Germline V lookup: CDR1 MNHEY, CDR2 SMNVEV (reference sequence). V dropped 2 bases and J dropped 2; count of bases not matched to a gene: 3. The CDR3, as DNA: TGTGCCAGCAGTTTAAGGACTAGCGGAGCCTACAATGAGCAGTTCTTC. This encodes CASSLRTSGAYNEQFF.

The CDR3 loop reads CASGKRAAYNEQFF. The CDR3, as DNA: TGTGCCAGCGGAAAGAGGGCCGCCTACAATGAGCAGTTCTTC. The rearrangement uses TRBV2 and TRBJ2-1, with D maybe TRBD2 (5 bases). V gave up 8 bases and J gave up 2 bases, with 13 bases separating them. The length of the CDR3 is 14 residues. Per germline, CDR1 SNHLY and CDR2 FYNNEI. The full variable domain, completed using reference TRBV2 and TRBJ2-1, is EPEVTQTPSHQVTQMGQEVILRCVPISNHLYFYWYRQILGQKVEFLVSFYNNEISEKSEIFDDQFSVERPDGSNFTLKIRSTKLEDSAMYFCASGKRAAYNEQFFGPGTRLTVL.